These 9 T cell receptor beta chains originate from one sample sequenced in a study of molecular identifiers for immune sequencing clone quantification (dated by TCRdb to the late 2010s). Library method: PCR. Sequenced on an Illumina HiSeq 4000. TCRdb trimmed public reads at Q25 via fastp, called clones via MiXCR and kept in-frame beta chains. Rows matching on CDR3 protein sequence are summarized as one entry with the most common DNA and genes. This sample lists 100,000 or so distinct CDR3 sequences; around 20% were detected once. Of the sample, approximately 1.1% is held by the ten largest clones. Sequencing was performed on naive CD8+ T cells from blood, with Jurkat cell RNA spiked in. The sample's cell subset or site label, decoded: FACS-sorted CD8+CD4-CCR7+CD45RA+ naive T cells. These receptors originate from a human donor in good health. Some libraries in this study had Jurkat cell RNA spiked in.

The V call is TRBV3-2, the J call TRBJ2-7; TRBD1, the table's D call, lacks a check against the DNA. TRBV3-2 is a listed pseudogene. CDR3 size: 15 residues. CDR3 DNA: TGTGCCAGCAGCCCACCTGTGACGCGCTCCTACGAGCAGTACTTC. Translated, it gives CASSPPVTRSYEQYF.

This chain links TRBV12-3 or TRBV12-4 with TRBJ2-1; D remains ambiguous. V gave up 6 bases and J gave up 5 bases, with 8 bases separating them. This CDR3 comprises 12 residues. This CDR3 reads CASSGRDNEQFF. CDR3 nucleotides: TGTGCCAGCAGCGGCCGGGACAATGAGCAGTTCTTC.

This sequence joins TRBV27 and TRBJ2-2; TRBD2 matches at 9 bases. Germline-derived CDR1 and CDR2 are MNHEY and SMNVEV (reference sequence). J was trimmed by 5 bases and V by 8 bases; bases with no gene match: 6. There are 14 residues in the CDR3. The CDR3 bases are TGTGCCAGCGGCGTGCTAGCGGGGACCGGGGAGCTGTTTTTT. Its translation: CASGVLAGTGELFF.

As regards this clonotype: A read error is possible here, since a much larger clone lies one base away. The CDR3 does not end in the conserved phenylalanine or tryptophan, so this is likely a read error. V gene TRBV12-5 combines with J gene TRBJ1-1; 7 bases align to TRBD1. Trimming at V came to 0 bases and at J to 0 bases, leaving 10 bases not matched to a gene. CDR1 is LGHNT, CDR2 FRNRAP, per germline. CDR3 length: 18 amino acids. The CDR3 spells CASGLVIRDRDMNTEAFL. CDR3 sequence (DNA): TGTGCTAGTGGTTTGGTAATCCGGGACAGAGACATGAACACTGAAGCTTTCCTT.

On this clonotype: This may stem from a read error, because a much larger clone lies one nucleotide away. The chain is built from TRBV5-6 and TRBJ1-1; a weak D match, TRBD1 (5 bases). This CDR3 region has 13 residues. Germline CDR1 SGHDT, CDR2 YYEEEE. V gave up 4 bases and J gave up 6 bases, with 13 bases separating them. CDR3 sequence reads: CASSGASWAEAFF. Here the CDR3 DNA reads TGTGCCAGCAGCGGGGCGTCGTGGGCTGAAGCTTTCTTT.

This clonotype was observed a handful of times. The chain joins TRBV6-5 to TRBJ2-1, with unresolved D. The germline V gene encodes CDR1 MNHEY and CDR2 SVGAGI. V lost 2 bases and J lost 0, with 8 bases in between. The CDR3 consists of 15 residues. The CDR3, as DNA: TGTGCCAGCAGTTACGGACCCAGCTCCTACAATGAGCAGTTCTTC. Translation: CASSYGPSSYNEQFF.

This clonotype has just a few counts. The chain combines TRBV29-1 with TRBJ2-5; 9 bases are a match to TRBD1. Per germline, CDR1 SQVTM and CDR2 ANQGSEA. Germline trimming cut 4 bases from V and 3 bases from J; bases unmatched to any gene: 6. The CDR3 is made up of 14 amino acids. CDR3 protein: CSVVNRGPKETQYF. The CDR3 DNA reads TGCAGCGTTGTAAACAGGGGGCCCAAAGAGACCCAGTACTTC. The full variable domain, rest sourced from reference TRBV29-1 and TRBJ2-5, is SAVISQKPSRDICQRGTSLTIQCQVDSQVTMMFWYRQQPGQSLTLIATANQGSEATYESGFVIDKFPISRPNLTFSTLTVSNMSPEDSSIYLCSVVNRGPKETQYFGPGTRLLVL.

This clonotype was detected ten times or more. The V and J genes are TRBV7-2 and TRBJ2-7; 8 nucleotides align to TRBD1. Germline V gene lookup returns CDR1 SGHTA and CDR2 FQGNSA. V lost 3 bases to trimming and J lost 3 bases; unmatched junction nucleotides: 1. This CDR3 spans 13 amino acids. The chain's CDR3 is CASSFGQGYEQYF. The CDR3 DNA reads as TGTGCCAGCAGCTTCGGACAGGGCTACGAGCAGTACTTC.

The sample holds a few counts of this clonotype. The chain has TRBV29-1 and TRBJ1-2, with a possible D match to TRBD1 (6 bases). The CDR3 runs to 13 residues. The germline CDR1 and CDR2 sequences are SQVTM and ANQGSEA. Trimming left V 5 bases short and J 2 bases short, with 12 bases between. The CDR3 region is CSVFFQGNYGYTF. CDR3 bases: TGCAGCGTTTTCTTTCAGGGGAACTATGGCTACACCTTC.